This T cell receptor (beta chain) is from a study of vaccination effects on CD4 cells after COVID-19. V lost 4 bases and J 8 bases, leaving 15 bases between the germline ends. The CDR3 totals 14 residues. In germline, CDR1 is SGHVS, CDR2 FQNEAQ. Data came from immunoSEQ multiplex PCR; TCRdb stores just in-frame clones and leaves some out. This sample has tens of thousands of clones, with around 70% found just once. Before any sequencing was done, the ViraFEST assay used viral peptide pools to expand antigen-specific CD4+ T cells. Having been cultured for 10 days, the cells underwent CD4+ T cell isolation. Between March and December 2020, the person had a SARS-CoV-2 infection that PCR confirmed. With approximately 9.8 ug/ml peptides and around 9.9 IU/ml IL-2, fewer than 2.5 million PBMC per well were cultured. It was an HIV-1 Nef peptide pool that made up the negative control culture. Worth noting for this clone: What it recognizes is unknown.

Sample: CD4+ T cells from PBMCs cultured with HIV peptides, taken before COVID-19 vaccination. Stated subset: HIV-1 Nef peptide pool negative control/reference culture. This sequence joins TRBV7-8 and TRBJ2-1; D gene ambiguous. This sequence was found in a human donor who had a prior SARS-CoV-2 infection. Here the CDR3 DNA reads TGTGCCAGCAGCTCGCAAGGTTATGGGCATGAGCAGTTCTTC. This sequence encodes CASSSQGYGHEQFF.